Each of the 13 T cell receptor beta chains below was sequenced from the same sample in a study of blood T cell repertoires in COVID-19. TCRdb's copy holds only in-frame clones and misses some; the assay was immunoSEQ multiplex PCR. Of hundreds of thousands of clones listed, approximately 90% are singletons. The sequenced material came from PBMCs or T cells enriched from blood (not recorded which). Every receptor here comes from a woman aged 40 to 50 who had recovered from COVID-19.

The chain uses TRBV7-3 and TRBJ2-7; TRBD2 agrees at 13 bases. The J segment lost 5 bases and the V segment lost 0 bases, leaving 7 bases of the junction unmatched. This CDR3 region has 17 residues. The germline V gene has CDR1 SGHTA and CDR2 FQGTGA. The CDR3 is CASSLTSLAGGPNEQYF. The CDR3 nucleotides read TGTGCCAGCAGCTTAACGTCACTAGCGGGAGGGCCCAACGAGCAGTACTTC.

V and J are TRBV7-2 and TRBJ1-1, with unresolved D. The CDR3 extends over 14 amino acids. V was pared by 5 bases and J by 1 base, with 11 bases between. In germline, CDR1 is SGHTA, CDR2 FQGNSA. In DNA, the CDR3 is TGTGCCAGCAGCCCCCAAGCTAGGAACACTGAAGCTTTCTTT. Its protein product is CASSPQARNTEAFF. The full variable domain, its missing parts supplied by reference TRBV7-2 and TRBJ1-1, is GAGVSQSPSNKVTEKGKDVELRCDPISGHTALYWYRQSLGQGLEFLIYFQGNSAPDKSGLPSDRFSAERTGGSVSTLTIQRTQQEDSAVYLCASSPQARNTEAFFGQGTRLTVV.

The CDR3 is CASSIRGLEEGIQYF. The CDR3, as DNA: TGTGCCAGTAGTATACGGGGACTCGAGGAGGGCATTCAGTACTTC. This chain links TRBV19 with TRBJ2-4, with a possible D match to TRBD2 (6 bases). The V end was cut by 2 bases, the J end by 9 bases, with 17 bases between. From germline, CDR1 is LNHDA and CDR2 SQIVND (reference sequence). This CDR3 contains 15 residues.

The V gene is TRBV21-1, the J gene TRBJ1-1; TRBD1, the table's D call, lacks a check against the DNA. TRBV21-1 is flagged as a pseudogene. The CDR3 spans 16 residues. CDR3 residues: CARGDTDRGLGTEAFF. CDR3 bases: TGTGCCAGGGGCGATACAGACAGGGGGCTTGGAACTGAAGCTTTCTTT.

V is TRBV5-4 and J is TRBJ2-3; 9 bases are shared with TRBD1. CDR1 SGHNT and CDR2 YYREEE come from the germline V gene (reference sequence). The length of the CDR3 is 16 residues. Trimming took 1 base from V and 2 from J; bases not matched to a gene: 5. CDR3 region: CASSLYGTGPTDTQYF. For the CDR3, the DNA is TGTGCCAGCAGCTTGTATGGGACAGGGCCCACAGATACGCAGTATTTT.

The gene calls are TRBV5-4 and TRBJ2-3, with a weak D call TRBD1 (7 bases). This CDR3 is 17 amino acids long. Germline CDR1 reads SGHNT; CDR2 reads YYREEE (reference sequence). The germline V and J ends were trimmed by 4 bases and 0 bases, with 18 bases remaining between them. Here the CDR3 reads CASSPRGGGLSTDTQYF. As DNA, the CDR3 is TGTGCCAGCAGCCCTAGAGGAGGGGGCCTTAGCACAGATACGCAGTATTTT.

In its sample, this clone was seen once. V usage is TRBV18 and J usage is TRBJ1-4, with 8 bases identical to TRBD1. V dropped 5 bases and J dropped 6; count of bases not matched to a gene: 2. The CDR3 has 13 residues. Germline V gene sequence: CDR1 KGHSH, CDR2 LQKENI. Here the CDR3 reads CASSSGQDEKLFF. Written as DNA, the CDR3 is TGTGCCAGCTCATCGGGACAGGATGAAAAACTGTTTTTT.

The V and J genes are TRBV23-1 and TRBJ1-5, with 8 nucleotides matching TRBD1. TRBV23-1 is an ORF; its function is uncertain. This CDR3 contains 10 residues. The CDR3 region has the DNA TGCGCGGCAGGGGGCGAGCCCCAGCATTTT. The encoded protein is CAAGGEPQHF.

The J gene is TRBJ1-4, the V gene TRBV6-5; 7 bases align to TRBD1. Looked up from germline, CDR1 is MNHEY and CDR2 is SVGAGI. The CDR3 consists of 15 residues. V trimming: 6 bases; J trimming: 3 bases; junction bases outside the gene matches: 7. The CDR3 loop reads CASRSRGRANEKLFF. In DNA form, the CDR3 reads TGTGCCAGCAGGTCGAGGGGGCGGGCTAATGAAAAACTGTTTTTT.

V and J are TRBV23-1 and TRBJ1-1; D ambiguous. TRBV23-1 is filed as an ORF, its function uncertain. V lost 4 bases to trimming and J lost 4 bases, with 31 bases between them. The CDR3 is 20 residues long. CDR3 amino acids: CASSRNRRPGRAEEFTEAFF. CDR3 in DNA: TGCGCCAGCAGTCGGAATCGGCGCCCTGGTCGAGCGGAAGAGTTCACTGAAGCTTTCTTT.

The chain has TRBV7-8 and TRBJ2-1; 9 positions agree with TRBD2. The germline V gene encodes CDR1 SGHVS and CDR2 FQNEAQ. The CDR3 has 15 amino acids. Trimming at V came to 5 bases and at J to 0 bases, leaving 2 bases not matched to a gene. CDR3 residues: CASSGTSTSYNEQFF. The DNA for the CDR3 is TGTGCCAGCAGCGGGACTAGCACCTCCTACAATGAGCAGTTCTTC.

This clone has only one observation. The genes are TRBV18 and TRBJ2-7; D remains unclear. This CDR3 contains 13 residues. In germline, CDR1 is KGHSH, CDR2 LQKENI. V was shortened by 3 bases and J by 4 bases, with 10 bases between the two germline ends. The CDR3 spells CASSPSGPYEQYF. CDR3 DNA: TGTGCCAGCTCACCCTCTGGGCCTTACGAGCAGTACTTC. Variable domain in full (rest from reference TRBV18 and TRBJ2-7): NAGVMQNPRHLVRRRGQEARLRCSPMKGHSHVYWYRQLPEEGLKFMVYLQKENIIDESGMPKERFSAEFPKEGPSILRIQQVVRGDSAAYFCASSPSGPYEQYFGPGTRLTVT.

The V gene is TRBV5-4, the J gene TRBJ2-5; a weak D match, TRBD1 (7 bases). Trimming stripped 7 bases from V and 2 bases from J, with 15 bases between. CDR1 is SGHNT and CDR2 is YYREEE in the germline V gene (reference sequence). The CDR3 extends over 14 amino acids. The chain's CDR3 is CASAEGQLQETQYF. The CDR3 DNA follows: TGTGCCAGCGCGGAGGGACAGCTACAAGAGACCCAGTACTTC.